This entry concerns a single TCR beta chain. What it binds is not known. The data were taken from a study of shared clonotypes between healthy human individuals. Assay execution proceeded at the deep level. Under the authors' procedure: ImmunoSEQ supplied junction-only sequences lacking quality scores, so filtering was different. The repertoire was sequenced with immunoSEQ multiplex PCR; TCRdb's copy has only in-frame clones and lacks some. That table furnishes V, J and clone size, whereas the DNA furnished D and trimming. The sample records roughly 2,500,000 clones, approximately 93% being singletons. Study results and caveats: A few donors showed sharing of approximately 5% of naive CD4 clonotypes. An anticipated effect of sequencing depth on clonotype sharing among donors was recognized.

Sample: naive CD4+ T cells from PBMCs. Subset of the sample: CD45RA+ positively selected. This clonotype was sampled from a man between 18 and 29 years old in good health. Some clones in this sample may be carry-over from other donors' samples.

The CDR3 nucleotides are TGCGCCAGCAGCCCCACCCTTGGCGGGAGAGGAGATACGCAGTATTTT. Translated, it gives CASSPTLGGRGDTQYF. V and J are TRBV5-1 and TRBJ2-3; 7 bases align to TRBD2. CDR1 SGHRS and CDR2 YFSETQ come from the germline V gene. V lost 4 bases to trimming and J lost 5 bases; unmatched junction nucleotides: 13. The CDR3 is 16 amino acids.